This T cell receptor beta chain was documented in a study of shared clonotypes between healthy human individuals. General study points: Clonotypes shared by all four sorted-subset donors had higher generation probabilities than non-shared clonotypes. A generally larger estimated richness was seen in naive subsets than in memory subsets.

Naive CD8 cells, CD45RO-negative and positively selected for CCR7, excluded terminally differentiated effector memory CD45RA+ cells. Remarks on this clone: Its specificity is not known.

Using immunoSEQ multiplex PCR, the repertoire was profiled, and TCRdb retains in-frame clones only, with some absent. The sample has 1.5 million to 2.5 million clones; roughly 94% are singletons. V dropped 4 bases and J dropped 1 base, with 8 bases sitting between them. The CDR3 is 13 residues long. Germline V gene data show CDR1 as SGHTS and CDR2 as YDEGEE. The TCR originated in a man in his late teens or twenties in good health. The sample consisted of naive CD8+ T cells sorted from blood. V is TRBV5-8 and J is TRBJ1-1; D call uncertain. CDR3 coding DNA: TGTGCCAGCAGCGCTGCCCAGAACACTGAAGCTTTCTTT. This translates into CASSAAQNTEAFF.